A single T cell receptor beta chain is shown here with its context. Its antigen is as yet unknown. The data were obtained in a study of neoadjuvant nivolumab and ipilimumab in lung cancer. Study-level findings and limits: Only a single major-pathologic-response sample was available for clonality analysis.

Sequencing used immunoSEQ multiplex PCR; TCRdb keeps in-frame clones, though not all of them. The table records over 15,000 clones, approximately 76% of them present only once. This CDR3 has 15 amino acids. CDR1 is SGHNT, CDR2 YENEEA, per germline. Trimming cost V 4 bases and J 6 bases; bases outside gene matches: 4. The rearrangement uses TRBV11-3 and TRBJ2-1; 12 bases are a match to TRBD2. Sample: tumor tissue, taken after neoadjuvant nivolumab, alone or with ipilimumab, at or shortly before surgery. This TCR was recovered from an adult with non-small cell lung cancer. CDR3 DNA: TGTGCCAGCAGCTACAGACTAGCGGGAGTCAATGAGCAGTTCTTC. Amino acids: CASSYRLAGVNEQFF.